The clone carrying this T cell receptor (beta chain) has a handful of counts. The CDR3 spans 16 residues. The germline V gene encodes CDR1 MDHEN and CDR2 SYDVKM. V was cut by 2 bases and J by 7 bases, with 18 bases left in between. This sample is part of a study of Graves' ophthalmopathy and Graves' hyperthyroidism. Hyperthyroidism was considered stable when no ophthalmopathy appeared within 18 months of follow-up. Enrollment excluded any patients with other autoimmune diseases, uncontrolled infections, pregnancy or lactation. The evidence that diagnosis relied on was clinical symptoms, serum thyroxine, TRAb, thyroid ultrasound and orbital computed tomography. The TCR beta CDR3 regions underwent amplification from RNA transcripts. Second-round multiplex PCR came after first-round RT-PCR with HTBI primers. TCRdb re-called the multiplex PCR reads with MiXCR, one entry per CDR3 protein. The sample has 400,000 to 450,000 distinct CDR3 sequences; about 21% are singletons.

The genes are TRBV28 and TRBJ2-4, with D possibly matching TRBD1 (6 bases). This TCR was recovered from a woman aged 18-29 years with stable Graves' hyperthyroidism. The source material was peripheral blood. CDR3: CASSLGTPNARNIQYF. DNA for the CDR3: TGTGCCAGCAGTTTAGGGACACCCAACGCTCGGAACATTCAGTACTTC.